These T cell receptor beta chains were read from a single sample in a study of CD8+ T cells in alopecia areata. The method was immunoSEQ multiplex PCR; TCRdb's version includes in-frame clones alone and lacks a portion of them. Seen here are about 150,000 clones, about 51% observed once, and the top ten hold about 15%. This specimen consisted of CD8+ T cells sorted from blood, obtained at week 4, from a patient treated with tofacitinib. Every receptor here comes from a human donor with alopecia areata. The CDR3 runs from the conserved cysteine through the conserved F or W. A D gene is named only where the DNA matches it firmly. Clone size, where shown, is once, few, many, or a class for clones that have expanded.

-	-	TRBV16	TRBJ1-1	CATLLGGMNEAFF	TGTGCCACCCTCCTCGGCGGGATGAACGAAGCTTTCTTT
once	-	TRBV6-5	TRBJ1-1	CASSYQRKNTEAFF	TGTGCCAGCAGTTACCAGAGAAAGAACACTGAAGCTTTCTTT
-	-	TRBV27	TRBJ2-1	CASSLLARGIYNEQFF	TGTGCCAGCAGTTTATTGGCCAGGGGAATCTACAATGAGCAGTTCTTC
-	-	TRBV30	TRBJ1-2	CAWNAPAGLNGYTF	TGTGCCTGGAATGCCCCGGCAGGGCTCAATGGCTACACCTTC
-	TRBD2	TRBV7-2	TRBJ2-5	CASGLARETQYF	TGTGCCAGCGGACTAGCACGAGAGACCCAGTACTTC
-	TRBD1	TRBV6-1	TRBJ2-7	CASSEAGTGLYEQYF	TGTGCCAGCAGTGAAGCGGGGACAGGGCTATACGAGCAGTACTTC
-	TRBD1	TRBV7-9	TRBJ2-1	CASSPRDRGQGNEQFF	TGTGCCAGCAGCCCCAGGGACAGGGGGCAGGGGAATGAGCAGTTCTTC
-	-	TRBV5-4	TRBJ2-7	CASSLAHEQYF	TGTGCCAGCAGCTTGGCTCACGAGCAGTACTTC
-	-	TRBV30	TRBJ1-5	CAWSPTGYSNQPQHF	TGTGCCTGGAGTCCCACAGGCTATAGCAATCAGCCCCAGCATTTT
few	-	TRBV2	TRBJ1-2	CADRRRDSGYTF	TGTGCCGACCGACGGAGGGATTCCGGCTACACCTTC
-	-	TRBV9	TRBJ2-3	CASSLPGQSYTQYF	TGTGCCAGCAGCCTTCCGGGCCAATCGTATACGCAGTATTTT
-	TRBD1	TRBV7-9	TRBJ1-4	CASSSTGEGTNEKLFF	TGTGCCAGCAGCTCGACAGGGGAGGGAACTAATGAAAAACTGTTTTTT
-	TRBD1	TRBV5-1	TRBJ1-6	CASSLEVGQGNSPLHF	TGCGCCAGCAGCTTGGAGGTGGGACAGGGGAATTCACCCCTCCACTTT
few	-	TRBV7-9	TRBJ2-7	CASSLGDTNEQYF	TGTGCCAGCAGCTTAGGGGACACTAACGAGCAGTACTTC